The source of this T cell receptor beta chain is a study of vaccination effects on CD4 cells after COVID-19. Antigen-specific CD4+ T cells were first expanded with viral peptide pools by the ViraFEST assay and only then sequenced. It was after roughly 11 days of culture that CD4+ T cells were isolated. Every participant took two doses of the BNT162b2 or mRNA-1273 vaccine. For each well, a few million PBMC were cultured with 8.5 to 10 IU/ml IL-2 and 8.5 to 10 ug/ml peptides. Cells had half their medium changed to IL-2 medium on days 3 and 7. Measured with immunoSEQ multiplex PCR; TCRdb has only the in-frame clones, and not every one. The repertoire holds 25,000 to 40,000 clones, with roughly 78% as singletons. V dropped 1 base and J dropped 6 bases, with 14 bases sitting between them. Per the germline V gene, CDR1 is SGHTA and CDR2 is FQGNSA. This CDR3 has 15 amino acids. Comment on this clone: The antigen remains unidentified.

The source was CD4+ T cells from PBMCs cultured with HCoV-NL63 spike peptides, collected after COVID-19 vaccination. The rearrangement uses TRBV7-2 and TRBJ2-3; D tentatively reads TRBD1 or TRBD2 (6 bases each). The clonotype comes from a human donor who received a COVID-19 vaccine. Some clones in this sample may be carry-over from other donors' samples. CDR3 region: CASSLVWGAGDTQYF. The DNA of the CDR3 is TGTGCCAGCAGCTTAGTTTGGGGGGCCGGGGATACGCAGTATTTT.